The table lists the clone carrying this T cell receptor beta chain with a count of one. With V trimmed by 6 bases and J by 1 base, 5 bases remained unmatched. CDR1 is WNHNN and CDR2 is SYGVQD in the germline V gene (reference sequence). CDR3 length equals 14 residues. Original data processing: The authors estimated nucleated cell counts from reference gene primer amplification. The data were produced by immunoSEQ multiplex PCR, yet TCRdb's version contains in-frame clones alone and is incomplete. The D gene and trimming were derived from the DNA, and the V and J assignments and clone size from that table. The sample yields about 25,000 clones, approximately 86% seen once. This specimen belongs to a study of blood T cell repertoires in COVID-19. Study information: COVID-19 samples, acute and convalescent, were from the United States, Italy and Spain. T cells, B-cell-depleted T cells, or PBMCs provided the cDNA or gDNA that served as material.

Specimen: peripheral blood. The receptor was isolated from a man aged 65-85 years with acute or convalescent COVID-19. The chain is built from TRBV10-1 and TRBJ1-1; 7 bases align to TRBD1. The CDR3: CASRQTGQNTEAFF. The CDR3 DNA follows: TGCGCCAGCAGACAGACAGGGCAGAACACTGAAGCTTTCTTT.